The present TCR beta chain was sequenced within a study of regulatory T cells in long-lasting Graves disease. The sample holds one count of this clonotype. Time point here: persistent/refractory GD, antithyroid drugs over 5 years with positive TRAb. From RNA extracted from PBMCs, the TCR library was made. From each patient, around 8.7 milliliters of peripheral blood was drawn and collected into an EDTA anticoagulant tube. Germline loops: CDR1 SGHRS, CDR2 YFSETQ. This CDR3 contains 14 residues. The V end was cut by 1 base, the J end by 2 bases, with 6 bases between. Libraries of TCR beta came from iRepertoire HTBI primers plus Arm-PCR of CDR3 regions. TCRdb re-called the multiplex PCR reads with MiXCR, one entry per CDR3 protein. Among about 470,000 distinct CDR3 sequences listed, 20% to 25% were seen once.

The V gene is TRBV5-1, the J gene TRBJ1-4; D gene unclear. The source was peripheral blood mononuclear cells (PBMCs), collected when the disease was refractory, from a patient treated with antithyroid drugs. The sequence derives from a female donor with Graves disease. The CDR3 region has the DNA TGCGCCAGCAGCTTGTTAGGTACTAATGAAAAACTGTTTTTT. It translates to CASSLLGTNEKLFF. The full variable domain, rest sourced from reference TRBV5-1 and TRBJ1-4, is KAGVTQTPRYLIKTRGQQVTLSCSPISGHRSVSWYQQTPGQGLQFLFEYFSETQRNKGNFPGRFSGRQFSNSRSEMNVSTLELGDSALYLCASSLLGTNEKLFFGSGTQLSVL.